These 3 T cell receptor beta chains came from one sample sequenced in a study of cytomegalovirus exposure and HLA in healthy donors. Using immunoSEQ multiplex PCR, the repertoire was profiled, and TCRdb retains in-frame clones only, with some absent. This table holds under 200,000 clones, roughly 89% found once. The sample comprised PBMCs. These receptors all come from a woman in her late teens or twenties in good health and CMV-seropositive.

This chain links TRBV27 with TRBJ2-7; 8 nucleotides line up with TRBD2. CDR3 length: 14 amino acids. In germline, CDR1 is MNHEY, CDR2 SMNVEV (reference sequence). With V trimmed by 3 bases and J by 2 bases, 3 bases remained unmatched. CDR3 loop: CASSFAAGAYEQYF. In nucleotides, the CDR3 is TGTGCCAGCAGTTTTGCAGCGGGAGCCTACGAGCAGTACTTC.

This chain links TRBV6-1 with TRBJ2-7; D possibly corresponds to TRBD1 (6 bases). Germline V CDR1 and CDR2: MNHNS, SASEGT. Trimming removed 4 bases from V and 0 bases from J, with 16 bases in between. There are 16 residues in the CDR3. CDR3 sequence (DNA): TGTGCCAGCAGTGGGAGACGACAGGTAGACTCCTACGAGCAGTACTTC. It encodes CASSGRRQVDSYEQYF.

This sequence joins TRBV6-5 and TRBJ2-3; 10 bases are shared with TRBD2. The J segment lost 5 bases and the V segment lost 7 bases, leaving 9 bases of the junction unmatched. There are 15 residues in the CDR3. The germline V gene encodes CDR1 MNHEY and CDR2 SVGAGI. The CDR3 DNA follows: TGTGCCAGCACCGATCGGACTAGCGGCGGAGATACGCAGTATTTT. It encodes CASTDRTSGGDTQYF.